These 3 T cell receptor beta chains share one sample of origin, sequenced in a study of CD8+CD57+ T cells in acquired aplastic anemia. The study profiled TCR beta VDJ and CDR3 using genomic DNA as template. TCRdb fed the reads into MiXCR, producing one record per CDR3 protein. Of around 250,000 distinct CDR3 sequences in the sample, around 82% are singletons; the top ten hold over 35%. An expansion of CD8+CD57+ cells by flow cytometry had been shown in patients chosen for sequencing. Sequencing was carried out using sorted CD4+, CD8+, or CD8+CD57+ T cells (not recorded which) from PBMCs. Receptors originate from a human donor with aplastic anemia.

The chain links TRBV24-1 to TRBJ2-1; D may be TRBD1 or TRBD2 (5 bases each). Trimming removed 4 bases from V and 8 bases from J, with 17 bases in between. Germline-derived CDR1 and CDR2 are KGHDR and SFDVKD. This CDR3 contains 15 residues. The CDR3 bases are TGTGCCACCAGTGACCTGGGGGTAGGTCTTGATGAGCAGTTCTTC. It yields the protein CATSDLGVGLDEQFF.

The chain combines TRBV11-3 with TRBJ1-6, with TRBD1 identical over 7 bases. Germline V gene lookup returns CDR1 SGHNT and CDR2 YENEEA. Trimming at V came to 1 base and at J to 10 bases, leaving 10 bases not matched to a gene. This CDR3 has 16 residues. In nucleotides, the CDR3 is TGTGCCAGCAGCTTAGGGCTGACAGGGATTGAATCACCCCTCCACTTT. This gives the protein CASSLGLTGIESPLHF.

This clonotype has more than one count but fewer than ten. The V gene is TRBV15, the J gene TRBJ2-7; 8 nucleotides align to TRBD1. The CDR3 covers 16 residues. V was pared by 0 bases and J by 2 bases, with 6 bases of the junction left unmatched. In germline, CDR1 is LNHNV, CDR2 YYDKDF (reference sequence). CDR3 coding DNA: TGTGCCACCAGCAGAGATCGGACAGGGCTGCCCTACGAGCAGTACTTC. Its translation: CATSRDRTGLPYEQYF.